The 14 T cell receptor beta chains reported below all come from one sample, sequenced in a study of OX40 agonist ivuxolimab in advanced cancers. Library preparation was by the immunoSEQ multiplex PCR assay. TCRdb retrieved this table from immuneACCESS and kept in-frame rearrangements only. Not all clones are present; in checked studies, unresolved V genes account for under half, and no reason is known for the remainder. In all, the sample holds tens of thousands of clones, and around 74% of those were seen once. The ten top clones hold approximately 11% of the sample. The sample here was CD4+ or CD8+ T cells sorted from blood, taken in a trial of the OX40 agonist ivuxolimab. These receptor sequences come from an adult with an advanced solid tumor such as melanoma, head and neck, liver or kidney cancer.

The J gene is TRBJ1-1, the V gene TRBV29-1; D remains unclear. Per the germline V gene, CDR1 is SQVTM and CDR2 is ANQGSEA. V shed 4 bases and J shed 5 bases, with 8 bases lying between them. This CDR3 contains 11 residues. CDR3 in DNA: TGCAGCGTTGCCGTCGGAACTGAAGCTTTCTTT. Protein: CSVAVGTEAFF.

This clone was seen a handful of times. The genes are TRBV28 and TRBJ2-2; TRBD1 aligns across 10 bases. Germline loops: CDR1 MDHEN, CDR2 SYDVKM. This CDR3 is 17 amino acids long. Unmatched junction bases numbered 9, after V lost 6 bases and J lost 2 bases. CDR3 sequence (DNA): TGTGCCAGCAGCCTTCCCGGACAGGGGGGAAACACCGGGGAGCTGTTTTTT. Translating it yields CASSLPGQGGNTGELFF.

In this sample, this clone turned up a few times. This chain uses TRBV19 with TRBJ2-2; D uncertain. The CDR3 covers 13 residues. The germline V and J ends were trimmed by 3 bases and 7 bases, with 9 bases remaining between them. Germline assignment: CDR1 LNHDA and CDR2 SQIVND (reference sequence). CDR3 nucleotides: TGTGCCAGTAGTATCCCAGGCATCGGGGAGCTGTTTTTT. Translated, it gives CASSIPGIGELFF.

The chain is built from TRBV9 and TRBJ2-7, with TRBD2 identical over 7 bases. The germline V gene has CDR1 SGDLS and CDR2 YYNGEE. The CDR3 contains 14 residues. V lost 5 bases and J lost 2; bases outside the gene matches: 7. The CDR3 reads CASSTHGRTYEQYF. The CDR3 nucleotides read TGTGCCAGCAGTACCCACGGGAGGACCTACGAGCAGTACTTC.

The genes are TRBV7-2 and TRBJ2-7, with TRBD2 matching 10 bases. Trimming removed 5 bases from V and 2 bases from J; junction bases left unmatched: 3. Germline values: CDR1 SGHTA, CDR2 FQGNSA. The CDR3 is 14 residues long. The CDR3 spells CASSLGLAAYEQYF. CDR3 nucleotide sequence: TGTGCCAGCAGCCTCGGACTAGCGGCCTACGAGCAGTACTTC. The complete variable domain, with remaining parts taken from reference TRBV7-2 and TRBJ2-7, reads GAGVSQSPSNKVTEKGKDVELRCDPISGHTALYWYRQSLGQGLEFLIYFQGNSAPDKSGLPSDRFSAERTGGSVSTLTIQRTQQEDSAVYLCASSLGLAAYEQYFGPGTRLTVT.

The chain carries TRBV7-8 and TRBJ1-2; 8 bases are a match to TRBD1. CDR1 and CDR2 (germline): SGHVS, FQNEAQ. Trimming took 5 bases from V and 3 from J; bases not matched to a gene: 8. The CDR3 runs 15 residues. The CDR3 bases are TGTGCCAGCAGCGAACCCGGGACAGGAGACTATGGCTACACCTTC. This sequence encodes CASSEPGTGDYGYTF.

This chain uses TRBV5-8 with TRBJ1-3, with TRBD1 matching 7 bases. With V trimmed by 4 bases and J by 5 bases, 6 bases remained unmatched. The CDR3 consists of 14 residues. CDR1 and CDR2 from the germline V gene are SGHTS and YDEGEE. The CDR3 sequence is CASSPDRARNTIYF. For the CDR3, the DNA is TGTGCCAGCAGCCCAGACAGGGCTCGAAACACCATATATTTT.

Here the CDR3 DNA reads TGTGCCAGCAGCCACGGACAGGGGTTGAGCTCCTACGAGCAGTACTTC. This translates into CASSHGQGLSSYEQYF. The chain combines TRBV7-9 with TRBJ2-5; 9 positions match TRBD1. Judging by the DNA end, TRBJ2-7 fits better; the J call may be wrong. The CDR3 loop spans 16 amino acids. Germline V CDR1 and CDR2: SEHNR, FQNEAQ (reference sequence).

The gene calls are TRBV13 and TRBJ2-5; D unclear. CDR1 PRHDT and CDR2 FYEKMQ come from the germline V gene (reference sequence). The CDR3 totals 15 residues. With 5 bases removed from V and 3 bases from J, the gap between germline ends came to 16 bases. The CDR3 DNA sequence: TGTGCCAGCAGCACACCCGCCCGACGAGAAGAGACCCAGTACTTC. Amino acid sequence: CASSTPARREETQYF.

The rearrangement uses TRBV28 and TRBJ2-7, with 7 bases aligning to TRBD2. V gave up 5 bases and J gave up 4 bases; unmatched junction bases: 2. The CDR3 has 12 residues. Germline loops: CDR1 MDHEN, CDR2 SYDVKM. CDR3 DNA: TGTGCCAGCAGTCTACTAGCGTACGAGCAGTACTTC. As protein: CASSLLAYEQYF. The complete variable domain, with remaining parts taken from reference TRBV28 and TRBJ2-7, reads DVKVTQSSRYLVKRTGEKVFLECVQDMDHENMFWYRQDPGLGLRLIYFSYDVKMKEKGDIPEGYSVSREKKERFSLILESASTNQTSMYLCASSLLAYEQYFGPGTRLTVT.

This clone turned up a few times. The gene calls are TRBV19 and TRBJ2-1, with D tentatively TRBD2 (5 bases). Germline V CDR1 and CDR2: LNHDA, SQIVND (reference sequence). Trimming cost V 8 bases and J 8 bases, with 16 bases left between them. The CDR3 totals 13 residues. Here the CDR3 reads CASCPSGRYEQFF. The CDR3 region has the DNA TGTGCCAGTTGTCCGTCGGGAAGGTATGAGCAGTTCTTC.

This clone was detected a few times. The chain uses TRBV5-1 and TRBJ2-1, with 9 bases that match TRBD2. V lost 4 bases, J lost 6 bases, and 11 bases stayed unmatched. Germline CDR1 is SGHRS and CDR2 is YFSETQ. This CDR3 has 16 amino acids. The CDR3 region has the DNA TGCGCCAGCAGCCCAACGGGGCTAGCGGGGACCAATGAGCAGTTCTTC. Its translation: CASSPTGLAGTNEQFF. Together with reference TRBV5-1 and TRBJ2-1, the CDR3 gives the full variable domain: KAGVTQTPRYLIKTRGQQVTLSCSPISGHRSVSWYQQTPGQGLQFLFEYFSETQRNKGNFPGRFSGRQFSNSRSEMNVSTLELGDSALYLCASSPTGLAGTNEQFFGPGTRLTVL.

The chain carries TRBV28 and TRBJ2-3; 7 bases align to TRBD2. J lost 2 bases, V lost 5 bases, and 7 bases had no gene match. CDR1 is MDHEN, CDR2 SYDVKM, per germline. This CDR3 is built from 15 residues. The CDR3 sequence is CASSTGGTPTDTQYF. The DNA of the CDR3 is TGTGCCAGCAGTACGGGAGGAACCCCCACAGATACGCAGTATTTT.

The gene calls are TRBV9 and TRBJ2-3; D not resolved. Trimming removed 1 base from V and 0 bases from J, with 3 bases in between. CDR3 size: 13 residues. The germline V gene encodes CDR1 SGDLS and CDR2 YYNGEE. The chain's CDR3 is CASSVISTDTQYF. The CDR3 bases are TGTGCCAGCAGCGTAATTAGCACAGATACGCAGTATTTT.